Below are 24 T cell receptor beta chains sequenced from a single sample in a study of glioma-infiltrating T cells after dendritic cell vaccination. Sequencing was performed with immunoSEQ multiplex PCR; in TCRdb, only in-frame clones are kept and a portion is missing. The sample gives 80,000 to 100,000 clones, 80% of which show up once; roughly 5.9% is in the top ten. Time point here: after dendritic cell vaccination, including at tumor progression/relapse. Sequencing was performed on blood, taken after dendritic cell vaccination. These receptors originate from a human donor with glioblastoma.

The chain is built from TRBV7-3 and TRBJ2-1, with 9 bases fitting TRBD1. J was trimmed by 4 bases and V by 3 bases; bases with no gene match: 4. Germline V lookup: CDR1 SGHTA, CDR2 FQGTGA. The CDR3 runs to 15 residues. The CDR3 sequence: CASSLGQGSYNEQFF. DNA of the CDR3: TGTGCCAGCAGCTTGGGACAGGGTTCGTACAATGAGCAGTTCTTC.

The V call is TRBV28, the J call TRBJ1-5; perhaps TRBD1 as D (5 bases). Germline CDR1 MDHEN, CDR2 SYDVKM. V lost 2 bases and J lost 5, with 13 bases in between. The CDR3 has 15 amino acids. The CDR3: CASSLGPGGDQPQHF. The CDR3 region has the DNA TGTGCCAGCAGTTTAGGTCCCGGGGGGGATCAGCCCCAGCATTTT.

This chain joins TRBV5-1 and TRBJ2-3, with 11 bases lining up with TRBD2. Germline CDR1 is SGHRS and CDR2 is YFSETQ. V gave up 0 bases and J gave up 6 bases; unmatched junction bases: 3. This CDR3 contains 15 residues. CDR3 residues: CASSLEVAGGDTQYF. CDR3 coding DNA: TGCGCCAGCAGCTTGGAGGTAGCGGGAGGGGATACGCAGTATTTT.

The CDR3 DNA reads as TGCGCCAGCAGCTTTGGGGACAGGGGCTGGGATGAGCAGTTCTTC. Protein product: CASSFGDRGWDEQFF. This sequence joins TRBV5-1 and TRBJ2-1; 10 bases line up with TRBD1. Trimming cost V 2 bases and J 8 bases; bases outside gene matches: 7. The CDR3 runs 15 residues. Per germline, CDR1 SGHRS and CDR2 YFSETQ.

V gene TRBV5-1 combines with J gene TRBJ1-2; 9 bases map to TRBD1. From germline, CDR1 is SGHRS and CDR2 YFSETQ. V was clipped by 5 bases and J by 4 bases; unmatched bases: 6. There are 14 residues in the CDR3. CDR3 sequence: CASRIQGALYGYTF. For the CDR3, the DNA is TGCGCCAGCAGAATACAGGGGGCACTCTATGGCTACACCTTC.

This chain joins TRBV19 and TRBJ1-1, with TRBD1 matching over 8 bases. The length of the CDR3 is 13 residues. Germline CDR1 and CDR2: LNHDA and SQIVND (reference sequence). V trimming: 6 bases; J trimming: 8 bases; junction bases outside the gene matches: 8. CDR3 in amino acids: CASRMTGEREAFF. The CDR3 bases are TGTGCCAGTAGGATGACAGGGGAACGCGAAGCTTTCTTT. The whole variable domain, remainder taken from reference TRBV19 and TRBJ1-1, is DGGITQSPKYLFRKEGQNVTLSCEQNLNHDAMYWYRQDPGQGLRLIYYSQIVNDFQKGDIAEGYSVSREKKESFPLTVTSAQKNPTAFYLCASRMTGEREAFFGQGTRLTVV.

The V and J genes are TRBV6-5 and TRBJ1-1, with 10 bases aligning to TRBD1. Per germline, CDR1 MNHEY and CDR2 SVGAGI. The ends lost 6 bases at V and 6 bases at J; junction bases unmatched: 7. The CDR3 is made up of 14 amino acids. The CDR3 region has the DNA TGTGCCAGCAGCCCGGGACAGGGGAGGTCTGAAGCTTTCTTT. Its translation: CASSPGQGRSEAFF.

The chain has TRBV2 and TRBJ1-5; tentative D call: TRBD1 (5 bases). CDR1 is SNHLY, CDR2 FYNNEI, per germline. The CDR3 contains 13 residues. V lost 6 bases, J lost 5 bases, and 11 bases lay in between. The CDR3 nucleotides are TGTGCCAGCAGCGACGGGGGATATCAGCCCCAGCATTTT. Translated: CASSDGGYQPQHF.

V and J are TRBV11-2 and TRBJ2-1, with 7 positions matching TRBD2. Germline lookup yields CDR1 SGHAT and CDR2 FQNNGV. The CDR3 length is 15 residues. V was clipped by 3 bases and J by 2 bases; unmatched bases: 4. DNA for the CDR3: TGTGCCAGCAGCTTGGGGGACTACCCCTACAATGAGCAGTTCTTC. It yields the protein CASSLGDYPYNEQFF.

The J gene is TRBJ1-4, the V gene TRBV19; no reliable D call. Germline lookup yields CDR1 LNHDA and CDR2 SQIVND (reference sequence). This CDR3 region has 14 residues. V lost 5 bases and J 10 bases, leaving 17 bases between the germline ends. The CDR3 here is CASSWAGLPRKLFF. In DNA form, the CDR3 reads TGTGCCAGTAGTTGGGCGGGGTTGCCAAGAAAACTGTTTTTT.

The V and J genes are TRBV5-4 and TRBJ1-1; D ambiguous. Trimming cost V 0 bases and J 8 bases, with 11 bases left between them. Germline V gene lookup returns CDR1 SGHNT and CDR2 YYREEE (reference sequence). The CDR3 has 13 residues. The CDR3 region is CASSLEFRTEAFF. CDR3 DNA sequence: TGTGCCAGCAGCTTGGAGTTCCGCACAGAAGCTTTCTTT.

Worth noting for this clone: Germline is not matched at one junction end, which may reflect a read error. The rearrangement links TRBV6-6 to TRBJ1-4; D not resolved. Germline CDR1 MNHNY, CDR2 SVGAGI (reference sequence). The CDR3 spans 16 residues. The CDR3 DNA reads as TGTGCCAGCAGCTACTATCGTCCTACAACTAATGAAAAACTGTTTTTT. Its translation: CASSYYRPTTNEKLFF.

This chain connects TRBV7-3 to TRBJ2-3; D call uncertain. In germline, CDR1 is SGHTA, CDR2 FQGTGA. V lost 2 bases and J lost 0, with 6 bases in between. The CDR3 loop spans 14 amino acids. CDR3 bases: TGTGCCAGCAGCTTACGCAGTAGCACAGATACGCAGTATTTT. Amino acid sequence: CASSLRSSTDTQYF.

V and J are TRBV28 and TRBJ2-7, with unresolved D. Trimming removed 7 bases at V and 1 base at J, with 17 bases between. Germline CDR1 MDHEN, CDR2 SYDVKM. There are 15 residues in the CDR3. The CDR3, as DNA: TGTGCCAGCACCTATGGTCCTAGGCGATCCTACGAGCAGTACTTC. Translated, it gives CASTYGPRRSYEQYF.

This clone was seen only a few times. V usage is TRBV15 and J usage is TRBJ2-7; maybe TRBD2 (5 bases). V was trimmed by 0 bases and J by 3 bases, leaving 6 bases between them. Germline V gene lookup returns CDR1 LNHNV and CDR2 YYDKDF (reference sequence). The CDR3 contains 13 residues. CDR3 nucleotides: TGTGCCACCAGCAGAGATGAGGGCTACGAGCAGTACTTC. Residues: CATSRDEGYEQYF.

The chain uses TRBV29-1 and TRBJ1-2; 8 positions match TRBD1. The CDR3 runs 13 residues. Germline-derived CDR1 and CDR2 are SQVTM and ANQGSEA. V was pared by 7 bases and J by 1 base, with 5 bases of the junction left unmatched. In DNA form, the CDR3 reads TGCAGCGGCTCGGGACAGGATAACTATGGCTACACCTTC. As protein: CSGSGQDNYGYTF.

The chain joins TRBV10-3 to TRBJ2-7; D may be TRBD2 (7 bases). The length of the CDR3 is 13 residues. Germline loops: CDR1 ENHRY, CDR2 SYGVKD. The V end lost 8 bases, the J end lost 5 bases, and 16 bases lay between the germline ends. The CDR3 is CAIRGGGGNEQYF. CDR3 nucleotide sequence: TGTGCCATCCGAGGAGGGGGGGGCAACGAGCAGTACTTC.

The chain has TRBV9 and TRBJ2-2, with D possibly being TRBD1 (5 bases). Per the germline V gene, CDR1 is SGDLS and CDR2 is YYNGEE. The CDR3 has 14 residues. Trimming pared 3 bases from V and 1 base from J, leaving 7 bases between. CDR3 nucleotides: TGTGCCAGCAGCGATCAGGGGAACACCGGGGAGCTGTTTTTT. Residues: CASSDQGNTGELFF.

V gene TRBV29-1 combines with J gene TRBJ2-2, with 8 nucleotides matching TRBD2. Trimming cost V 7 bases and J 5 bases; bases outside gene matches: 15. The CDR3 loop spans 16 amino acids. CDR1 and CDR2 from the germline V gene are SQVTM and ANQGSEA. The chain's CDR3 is CSAGRSGGRGTGELFF. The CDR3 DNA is TGCAGCGCAGGGCGGAGCGGGGGCCGGGGAACCGGGGAGCTGTTTTTT.

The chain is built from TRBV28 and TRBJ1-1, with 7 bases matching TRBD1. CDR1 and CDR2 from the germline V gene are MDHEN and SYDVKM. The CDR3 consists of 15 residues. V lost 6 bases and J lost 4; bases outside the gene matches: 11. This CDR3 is CASRLRQGWGTEAFF. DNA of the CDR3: TGTGCCAGCAGACTACGACAGGGATGGGGCACTGAAGCTTTCTTT. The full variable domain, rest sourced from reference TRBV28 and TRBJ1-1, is DVKVTQSSRYLVKRTGEKVFLECVQDMDHENMFWYRQDPGLGLRLIYFSYDVKMKEKGDIPEGYSVSREKKERFSLILESASTNQTSMYLCASRLRQGWGTEAFFGQGTRLTVV.

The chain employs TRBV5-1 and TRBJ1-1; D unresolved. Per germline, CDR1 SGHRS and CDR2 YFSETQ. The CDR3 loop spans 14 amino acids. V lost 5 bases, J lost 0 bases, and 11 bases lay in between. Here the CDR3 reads CASSPRLLNTEAFF. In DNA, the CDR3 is TGCGCCAGCAGTCCCCGACTACTGAACACTGAAGCTTTCTTT.

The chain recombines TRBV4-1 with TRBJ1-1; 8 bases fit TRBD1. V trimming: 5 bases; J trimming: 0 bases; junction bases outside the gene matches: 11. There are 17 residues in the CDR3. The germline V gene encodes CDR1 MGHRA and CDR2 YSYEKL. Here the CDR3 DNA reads TGCGCCAGCAGCGAGACTCGGACAGGGAATATGAACACTGAAGCTTTCTTT. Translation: CASSETRTGNMNTEAFF.

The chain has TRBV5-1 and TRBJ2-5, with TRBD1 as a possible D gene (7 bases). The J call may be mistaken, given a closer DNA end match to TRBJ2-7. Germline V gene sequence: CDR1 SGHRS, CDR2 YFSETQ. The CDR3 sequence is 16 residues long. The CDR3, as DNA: TGCGCCAGCAGCTTGGGCGGGGACAGCTTCTCCTACGAGCAGTACTTC. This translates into CASSLGGDSFSYEQYF.

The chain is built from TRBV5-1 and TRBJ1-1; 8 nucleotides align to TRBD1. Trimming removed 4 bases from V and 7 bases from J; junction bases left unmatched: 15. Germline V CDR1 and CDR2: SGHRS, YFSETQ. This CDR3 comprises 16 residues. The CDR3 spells CASSKNRGSLVYEAFF. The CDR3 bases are TGCGCCAGCAGCAAAAACAGGGGGTCCCTGGTCTATGAAGCTTTCTTT.